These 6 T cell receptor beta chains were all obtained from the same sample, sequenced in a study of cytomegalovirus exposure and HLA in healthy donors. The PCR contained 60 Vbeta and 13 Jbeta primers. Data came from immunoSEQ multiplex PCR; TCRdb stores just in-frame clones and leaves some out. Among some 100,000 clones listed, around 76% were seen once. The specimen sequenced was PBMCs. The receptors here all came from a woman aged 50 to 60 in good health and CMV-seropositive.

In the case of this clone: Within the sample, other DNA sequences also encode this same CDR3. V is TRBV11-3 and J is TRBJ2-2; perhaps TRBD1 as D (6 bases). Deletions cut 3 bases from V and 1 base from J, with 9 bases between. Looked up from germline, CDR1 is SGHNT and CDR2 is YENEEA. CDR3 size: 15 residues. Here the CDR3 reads CASSLSGVNTGELFF. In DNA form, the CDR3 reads TGTGCCAGCAGCTTGTCAGGGGTGAACACCGGGGAGCTGTTTTTT.

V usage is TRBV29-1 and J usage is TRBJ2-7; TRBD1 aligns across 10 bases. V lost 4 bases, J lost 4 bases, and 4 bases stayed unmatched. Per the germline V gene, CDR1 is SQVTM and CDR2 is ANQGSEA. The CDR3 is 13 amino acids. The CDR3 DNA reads TGCAGCGTTGTAGGACAGGGGGGTTACGAGCAGTACTTC. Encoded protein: CSVVGQGGYEQYF.

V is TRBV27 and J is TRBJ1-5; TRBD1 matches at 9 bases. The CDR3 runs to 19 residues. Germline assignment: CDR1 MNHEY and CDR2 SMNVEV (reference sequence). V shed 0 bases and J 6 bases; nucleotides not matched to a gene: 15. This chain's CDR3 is CASSLSKLTGTGKGQPQHF. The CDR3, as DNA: TGTGCCAGCAGTTTATCGAAATTAACCGGGACAGGGAAGGGTCAGCCCCAGCATTTT.

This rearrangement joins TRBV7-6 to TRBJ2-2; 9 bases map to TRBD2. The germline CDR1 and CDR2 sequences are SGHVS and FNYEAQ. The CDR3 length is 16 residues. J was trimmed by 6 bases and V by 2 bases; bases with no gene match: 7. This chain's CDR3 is CASSLIAGGGPGELFF. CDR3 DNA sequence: TGTGCCAGCAGCTTAATCGCGGGAGGGGGCCCCGGGGAGCTGTTTTTT.

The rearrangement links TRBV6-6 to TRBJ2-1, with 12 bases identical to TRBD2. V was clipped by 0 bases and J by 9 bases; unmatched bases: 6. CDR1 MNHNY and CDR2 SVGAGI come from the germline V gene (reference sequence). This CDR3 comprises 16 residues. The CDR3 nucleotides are TGTGCCAGCAGTTACTCGCCGCTAGCGGGGGGGGGTGAGCAGTTCTTC. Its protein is CASSYSPLAGGGEQFF.

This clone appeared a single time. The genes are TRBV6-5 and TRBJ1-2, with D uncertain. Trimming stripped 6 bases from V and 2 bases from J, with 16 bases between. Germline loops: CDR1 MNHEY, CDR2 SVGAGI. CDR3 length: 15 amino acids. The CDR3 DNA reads TGTGCCAGCAGCCCACTCCGGGTTCGGAACTATGGCTACACCTTC. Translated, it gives CASSPLRVRNYGYTF.